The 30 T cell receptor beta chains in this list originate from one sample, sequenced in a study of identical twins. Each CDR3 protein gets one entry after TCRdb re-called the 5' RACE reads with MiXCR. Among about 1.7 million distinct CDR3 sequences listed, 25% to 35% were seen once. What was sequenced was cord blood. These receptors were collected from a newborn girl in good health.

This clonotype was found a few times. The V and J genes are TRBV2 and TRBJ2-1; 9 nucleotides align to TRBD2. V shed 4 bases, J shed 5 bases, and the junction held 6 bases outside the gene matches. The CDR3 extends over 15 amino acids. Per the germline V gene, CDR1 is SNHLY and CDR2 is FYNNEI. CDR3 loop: CASSGGLASHNEQFF. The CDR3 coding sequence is TGTGCCAGCAGTGGAGGACTAGCGAGCCACAATGAGCAGTTCTTC. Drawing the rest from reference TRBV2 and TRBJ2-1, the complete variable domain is EPEVTQTPSHQVTQMGQEVILRCVPISNHLYFYWYRQILGQKVEFLVSFYNNEISEKSEIFDDQFSVERPDGSNFTLKIRSTKLEDSAMYFCASSGGLASHNEQFFGPGTRLTVL.

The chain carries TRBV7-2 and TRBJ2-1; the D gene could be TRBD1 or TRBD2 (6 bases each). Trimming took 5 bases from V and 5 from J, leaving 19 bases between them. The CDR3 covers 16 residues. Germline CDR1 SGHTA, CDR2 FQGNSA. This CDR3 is CASSLRSGAVNNEQFF. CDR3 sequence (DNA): TGTGCCAGCAGCCTCAGATCGGGGGCAGTTAACAATGAGCAGTTCTTC.

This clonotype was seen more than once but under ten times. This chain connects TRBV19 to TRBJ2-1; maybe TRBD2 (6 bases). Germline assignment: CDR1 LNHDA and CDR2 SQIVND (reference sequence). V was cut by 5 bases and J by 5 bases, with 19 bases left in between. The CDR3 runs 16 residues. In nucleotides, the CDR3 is TGTGCCAGTAGTGTCCTAGCGACTAGTAGGAACAATGAGCAGTTCTTC. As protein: CASSVLATSRNNEQFF.

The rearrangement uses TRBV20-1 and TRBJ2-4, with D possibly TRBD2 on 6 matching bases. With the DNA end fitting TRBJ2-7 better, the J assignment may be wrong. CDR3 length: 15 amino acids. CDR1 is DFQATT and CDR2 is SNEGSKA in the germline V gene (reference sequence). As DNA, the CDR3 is TGCAGTGCTAGAGATCCGGAGGGGCGGTCCTACGAGCAGTACTTC. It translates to CSARDPEGRSYEQYF.

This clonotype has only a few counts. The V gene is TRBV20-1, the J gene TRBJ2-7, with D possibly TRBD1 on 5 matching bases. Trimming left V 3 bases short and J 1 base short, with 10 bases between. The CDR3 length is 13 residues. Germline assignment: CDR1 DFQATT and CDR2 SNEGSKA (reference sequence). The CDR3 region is CSARPRVSYEQYF. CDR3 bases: TGCAGTGCTAGGCCCAGGGTATCCTACGAGCAGTACTTC.

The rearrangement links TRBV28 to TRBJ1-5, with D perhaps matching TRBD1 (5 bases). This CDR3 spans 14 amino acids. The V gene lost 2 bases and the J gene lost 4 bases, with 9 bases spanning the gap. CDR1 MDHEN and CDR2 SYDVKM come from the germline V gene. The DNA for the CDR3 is TGTGCCAGCAGTTTAATGGGGGTTAATCAGCCCCAGCATTTT. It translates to CASSLMGVNQPQHF.

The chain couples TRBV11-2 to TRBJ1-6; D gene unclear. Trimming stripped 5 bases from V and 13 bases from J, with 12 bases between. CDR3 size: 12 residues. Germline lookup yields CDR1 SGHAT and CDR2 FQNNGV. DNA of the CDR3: TGTGCCAGCAGCAAATACACTGAGCCCCTCCACTTT. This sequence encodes CASSKYTEPLHF.

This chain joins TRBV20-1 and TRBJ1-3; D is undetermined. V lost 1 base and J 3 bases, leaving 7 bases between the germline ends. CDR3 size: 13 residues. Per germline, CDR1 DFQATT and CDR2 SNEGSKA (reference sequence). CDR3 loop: CSARVGSGNTIYF. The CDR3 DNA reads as TGCAGTGCTAGAGTCGGCAGTGGAAACACCATATATTTT.

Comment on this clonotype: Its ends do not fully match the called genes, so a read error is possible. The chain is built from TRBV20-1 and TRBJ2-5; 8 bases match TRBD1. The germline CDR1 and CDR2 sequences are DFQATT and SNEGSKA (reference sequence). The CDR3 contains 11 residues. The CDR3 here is CGARQGETQYF. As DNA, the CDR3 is TGCGGTGCTAGACAGGGGGAGACCCAGTACTTC.

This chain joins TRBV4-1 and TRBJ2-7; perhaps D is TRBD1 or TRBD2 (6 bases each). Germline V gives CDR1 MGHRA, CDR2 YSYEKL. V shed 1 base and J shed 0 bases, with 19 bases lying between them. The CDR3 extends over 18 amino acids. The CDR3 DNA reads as TGCGCCAGCAGCCAAGCCCCCACGACTAGAGGGGGCTCCTACGAGCAGTACTTC. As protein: CASSQAPTTRGGSYEQYF.

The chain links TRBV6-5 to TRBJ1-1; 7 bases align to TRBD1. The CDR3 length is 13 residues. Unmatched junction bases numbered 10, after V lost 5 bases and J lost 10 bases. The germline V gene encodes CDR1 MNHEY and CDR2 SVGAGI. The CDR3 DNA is TGTGCCAGCAGTCCCTCCTTATACAGGGGAGCTTTCTTT. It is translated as CASSPSLYRGAFF.

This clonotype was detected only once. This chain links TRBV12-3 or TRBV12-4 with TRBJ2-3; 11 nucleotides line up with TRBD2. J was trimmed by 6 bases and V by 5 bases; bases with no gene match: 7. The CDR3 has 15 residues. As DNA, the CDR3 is TGTGCCAGCAGTCGTAGCGGGGGGGCAAGGGATACGCAGTATTTT. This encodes CASSRSGGARDTQYF.

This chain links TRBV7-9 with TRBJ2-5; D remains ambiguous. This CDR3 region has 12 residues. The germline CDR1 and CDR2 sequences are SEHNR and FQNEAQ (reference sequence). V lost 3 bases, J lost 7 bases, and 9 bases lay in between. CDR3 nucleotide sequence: TGTGCCAGCAGCTTTCCGTTGGGGACCCAGTACTTC. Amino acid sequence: CASSFPLGTQYF.

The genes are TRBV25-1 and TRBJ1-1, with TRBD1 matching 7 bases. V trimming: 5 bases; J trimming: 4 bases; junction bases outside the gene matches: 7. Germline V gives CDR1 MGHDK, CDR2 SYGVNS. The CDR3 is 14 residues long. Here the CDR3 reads CASSPSTGFTEAFF. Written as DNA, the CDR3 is TGTGCCAGCAGTCCATCGACAGGGTTCACTGAAGCTTTCTTT.

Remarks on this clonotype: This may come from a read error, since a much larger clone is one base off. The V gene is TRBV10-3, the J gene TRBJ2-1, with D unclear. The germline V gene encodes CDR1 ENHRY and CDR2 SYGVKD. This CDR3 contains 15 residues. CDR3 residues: CAISVVAGSYNKQFF. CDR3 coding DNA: TGTGCCATCAGTGTTGTAGCAGGCTCCTACAATAAGCAGTTCTTC.

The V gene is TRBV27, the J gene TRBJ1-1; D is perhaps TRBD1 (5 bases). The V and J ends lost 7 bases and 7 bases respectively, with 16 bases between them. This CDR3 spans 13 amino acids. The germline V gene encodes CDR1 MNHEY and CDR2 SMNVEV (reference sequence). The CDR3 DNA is TGTGCCAGCACCAGGCCCCATGACAGTGAAGCTTTCTTT. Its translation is CASTRPHDSEAFF.

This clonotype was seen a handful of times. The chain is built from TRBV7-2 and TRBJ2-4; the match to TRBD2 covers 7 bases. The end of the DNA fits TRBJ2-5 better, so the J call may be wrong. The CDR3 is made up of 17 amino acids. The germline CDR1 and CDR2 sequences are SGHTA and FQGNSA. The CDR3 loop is CASSLDFGGGFRETQYF. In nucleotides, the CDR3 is TGTGCCAGCAGCTTAGATTTCGGGGGAGGGTTCAGGGAGACCCAGTACTTC.

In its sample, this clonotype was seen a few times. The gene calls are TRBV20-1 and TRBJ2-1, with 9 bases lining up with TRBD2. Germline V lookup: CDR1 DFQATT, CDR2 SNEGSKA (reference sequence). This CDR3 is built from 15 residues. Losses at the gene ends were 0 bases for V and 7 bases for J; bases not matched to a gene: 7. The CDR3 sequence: CSAREISGSVNEQFF. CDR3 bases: TGCAGTGCTAGAGAGATTAGCGGGAGTGTTAATGAGCAGTTCTTC.

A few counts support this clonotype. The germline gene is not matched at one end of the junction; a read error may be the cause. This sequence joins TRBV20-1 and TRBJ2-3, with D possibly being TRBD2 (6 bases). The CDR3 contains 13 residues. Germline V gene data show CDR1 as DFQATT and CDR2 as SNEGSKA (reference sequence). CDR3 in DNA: TGCAGTTCGGGGCAAGCGGGCACAGATGCGCAGTATTTT. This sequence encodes CSSGQAGTDAQYF.

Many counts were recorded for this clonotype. The DNA for the CDR3 is TGTGCCAGCAGCCAAGACACCGGGGAGCTGTTTTTT. Amino acid sequence: CASSQDTGELFF. The chain joins TRBV4-2 to TRBJ2-2; D remains unclear. The germline gives CDR1 LGHNA, CDR2 YNFKEQ. Between the trimmed V and J ends, which lost 0 bases and 4 bases, there was a span of 0 bases. CDR3 length: 12 amino acids.

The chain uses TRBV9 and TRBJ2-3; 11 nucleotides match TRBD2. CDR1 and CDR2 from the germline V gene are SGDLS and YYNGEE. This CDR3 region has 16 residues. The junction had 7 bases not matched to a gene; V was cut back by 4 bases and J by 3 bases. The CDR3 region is CASSPLLAGATDTQYF. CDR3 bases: TGTGCCAGCAGCCCCTTACTAGCGGGAGCTACAGATACGCAGTATTTT.

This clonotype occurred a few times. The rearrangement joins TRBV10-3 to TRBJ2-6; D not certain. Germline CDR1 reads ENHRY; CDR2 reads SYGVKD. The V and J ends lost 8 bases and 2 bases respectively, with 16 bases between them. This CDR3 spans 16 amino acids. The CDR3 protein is CAIGLAVGPGANVLTF. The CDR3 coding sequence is TGTGCCATCGGTCTGGCAGTCGGGCCTGGGGCCAACGTCCTGACTTTC.

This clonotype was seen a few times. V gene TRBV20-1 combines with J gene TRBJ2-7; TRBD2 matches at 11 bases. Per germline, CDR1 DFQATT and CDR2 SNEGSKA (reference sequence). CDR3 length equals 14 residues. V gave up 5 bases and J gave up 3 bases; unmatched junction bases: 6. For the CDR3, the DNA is TGCAGTGCTTCTCCTAGCGGGAGGAACTACGAGCAGTACTTC. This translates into CSASPSGRNYEQYF.

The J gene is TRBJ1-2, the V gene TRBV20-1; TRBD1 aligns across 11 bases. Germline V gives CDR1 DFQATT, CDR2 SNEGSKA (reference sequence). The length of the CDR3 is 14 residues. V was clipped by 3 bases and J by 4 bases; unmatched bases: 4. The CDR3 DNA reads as TGCAGTGCTAGTACCGGGACAGGGGGCTATGGCTACACCTTC. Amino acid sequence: CSASTGTGGYGYTF.

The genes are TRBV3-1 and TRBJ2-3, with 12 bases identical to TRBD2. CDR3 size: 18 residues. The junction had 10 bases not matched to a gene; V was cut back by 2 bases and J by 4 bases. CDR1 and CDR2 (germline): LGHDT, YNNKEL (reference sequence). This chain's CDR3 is CASSQRRLAGGTADTQYF. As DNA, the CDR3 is TGTGCCAGCAGCCAAAGGCGGCTAGCGGGGGGGACGGCAGATACGCAGTATTTT.

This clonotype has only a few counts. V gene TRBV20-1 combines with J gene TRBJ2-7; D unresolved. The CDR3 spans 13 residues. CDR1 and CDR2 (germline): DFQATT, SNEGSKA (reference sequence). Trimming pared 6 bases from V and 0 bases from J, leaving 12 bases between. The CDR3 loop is CSARPSNSYEQYF. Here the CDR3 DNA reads TGCAGTGCCAGACCCTCTAACTCCTACGAGCAGTACTTC.

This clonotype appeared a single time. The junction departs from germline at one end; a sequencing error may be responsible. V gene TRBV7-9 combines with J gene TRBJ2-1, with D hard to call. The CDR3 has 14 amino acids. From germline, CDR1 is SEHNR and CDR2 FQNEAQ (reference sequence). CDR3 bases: TGTGCCAGCAGCAAAGGTCAGAATTACAAGGAGCAGTTCTTC. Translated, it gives CASSKGQNYKEQFF.

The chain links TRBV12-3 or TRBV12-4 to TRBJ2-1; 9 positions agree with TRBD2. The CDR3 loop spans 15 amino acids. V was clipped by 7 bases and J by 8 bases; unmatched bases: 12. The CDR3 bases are TGTGCCAGCACCGAATTTCCCGGGACTAGCTATGAGCAGTTCTTC. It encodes CASTEFPGTSYEQFF.

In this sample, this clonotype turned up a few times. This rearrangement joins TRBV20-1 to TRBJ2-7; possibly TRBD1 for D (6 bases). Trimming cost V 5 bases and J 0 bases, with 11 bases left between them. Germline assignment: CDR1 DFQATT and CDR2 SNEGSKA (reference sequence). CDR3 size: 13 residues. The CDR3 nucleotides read TGCAGTGCTGGTCACAGGGACTCCTACGAGCAGTACTTC. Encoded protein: CSAGHRDSYEQYF.

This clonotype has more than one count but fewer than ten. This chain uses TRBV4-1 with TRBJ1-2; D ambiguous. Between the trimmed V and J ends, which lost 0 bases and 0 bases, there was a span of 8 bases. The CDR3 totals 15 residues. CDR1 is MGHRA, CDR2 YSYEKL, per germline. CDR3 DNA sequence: TGCGCCAGCAGCCAAGATTTCGGGACTAACTATGGCTACACCTTC. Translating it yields CASSQDFGTNYGYTF.